The 17 T cell receptor beta chains given below trace back to one sample, sequenced in a study of response to subunit inactivated influenza vaccine. TCRdb re-called the RT-PCR reads with MiXCR, one entry per CDR3 protein. This table has some 500,000 distinct CDR3 sequences, roughly 13% appearing once. The sample here was PBMCs from blood, taken about 6 weeks after vaccination. These receptors came from a man aged 45-65 years who received an inactivated influenza vaccine.

V usage is TRBV2 and J usage is TRBJ2-1; 12 bases map to TRBD2. CDR1 and CDR2 (germline): SNHLY, FYNNEI. This CDR3 has 18 amino acids. The trim removed 8 bases at V and 4 bases at J, leaving 15 bases unmatched. The CDR3 DNA is TGTGCCAGCTGTGGGACTAGCGGGCCCCGGACCGGGTACAATGAGCAGTTCTTC. This gives the protein CASCGTSGPRTGYNEQFF. Variable domain in full (rest from reference TRBV2 and TRBJ2-1): EPEVTQTPSHQVTQMGQEVILRCVPISNHLYFYWYRQILGQKVEFLVSFYNNEISEKSEIFDDQFSVERPDGSNFTLKIRSTKLEDSAMYFCASCGTSGPRTGYNEQFFGPGTRLTVL.

The table lists this clonotype with a few counts. The chain couples TRBV7-2 to TRBJ2-3; no clear D. The CDR3 sequence is 14 residues long. V lost 3 bases, J lost 2 bases, and 9 bases lay in between. CDR1 and CDR2 from the germline V gene are SGHTA and FQGNSA. The chain's CDR3 is CASSLRRDTDTQYF. CDR3 sequence (DNA): TGTGCCAGCAGCTTGCGGAGAGACACAGATACGCAGTATTTT. The full variable domain, with the rest looked up from reference TRBV7-2 and TRBJ2-3, is GAGVSQSPSNKVTEKGKDVELRCDPISGHTALYWYRQSLGQGLEFLIYFQGNSAPDKSGLPSDRFSAERTGGSVSTLTIQRTQQEDSAVYLCASSLRRDTDTQYFGPGTRLTVL.

This rearrangement joins TRBV15 to TRBJ2-5; the D gene is possibly TRBD1 (5 bases). From germline, CDR1 is LNHNV and CDR2 YYDKDF (reference sequence). Trimming cost V 1 base and J 1 base, with 10 bases left between them. The CDR3 loop spans 15 amino acids. CDR3 DNA sequence: TGTGCCACCAGCAGAGGCGGCCAGGGCCAAGAGACCCAGTACTTC. Protein product: CATSRGGQGQETQYF.

The rearrangement links TRBV6-1 to TRBJ1-6, with 9 bases that match TRBD1. V shed 6 bases, J shed 9 bases, and the junction held 9 bases outside the gene matches. The CDR3 length is 15 residues. Per germline, CDR1 MNHNS and CDR2 SASEGT. CDR3 loop: CASREQGARVSPLHF. The CDR3 region has the DNA TGTGCCAGCAGAGAACAGGGGGCGCGGGTTTCACCCCTCCACTTT.

This chain joins TRBV4-2 and TRBJ2-7, with D perhaps matching TRBD1 (5 bases). Trimming removed 0 bases from V and 3 bases from J, with 12 bases in between. Germline CDR1 reads LGHNA; CDR2 reads YNFKEQ. The CDR3 extends over 15 amino acids. The CDR3 bases are TGTGCCAGCAGCCAAGATGGGGCGGAAATCTACGAGCAGTACTTC. This gives the protein CASSQDGAEIYEQYF.

This clonotype was seen ten or more times. The CDR3 coding sequence is TGCAGTGCCTCGGGACATACGATGAACACTGAAGCTTTCTTT. As protein: CSASGHTMNTEAFF. The chain uses TRBV20-1 and TRBJ1-1; D possibly corresponds to TRBD1 (6 bases). Trimming took off 6 bases at V and 0 bases at J, with 14 bases between the two ends. There are 14 residues in the CDR3. Germline loops: CDR1 DFQATT, CDR2 SNEGSKA (reference sequence).

This rearrangement joins TRBV4-1 to TRBJ2-5; 9 bases fit TRBD2. This CDR3 is built from 17 residues. With V trimmed by 1 base and J by 2 bases, 8 bases remained unmatched. Looked up from germline, CDR1 is MGHRA and CDR2 is YSYEKL. The CDR3 loop reads CASSQGGTSGPQETQYF. CDR3 DNA: TGCGCCAGCAGCCAAGGGGGCACTAGCGGGCCACAAGAGACCCAGTACTTC.

This clonotype was recorded a few times. V is TRBV18 and J is TRBJ1-2, with D maybe TRBD1 (6 bases). Deletions cut 4 bases from V and 4 bases from J, with 10 bases between. The CDR3 runs 13 residues. Germline V gene data show CDR1 as KGHSH and CDR2 as LQKENI. In nucleotides, the CDR3 is TGTGCCAGCTCACACCGGGACACCTATGGCTACACCTTC. It specifies CASSHRDTYGYTF.

The gene calls are TRBV20-1 and TRBJ2-3; the D is unclear. The germline V and J ends were trimmed by 0 bases and 2 bases, with 9 bases remaining between them. Germline V gene lookup returns CDR1 DFQATT and CDR2 SNEGSKA (reference sequence). The CDR3 has 14 amino acids. CDR3 sequence reads: CSARDGVNTDTQYF. For the CDR3, the DNA is TGCAGTGCTAGAGATGGCGTAAACACAGATACGCAGTATTTT.

This clonotype was counted ten times or more. This chain uses TRBV29-1 with TRBJ1-1; 9 bases are shared with TRBD1. V was clipped by 6 bases and J by 4 bases; unmatched bases: 9. The CDR3 is made up of 14 amino acids. The germline CDR1 and CDR2 sequences are SQVTM and ANQGSEA. CDR3 residues: CSVRTGGRGTEAFF. DNA of the CDR3: TGCAGCGTCCGTACAGGGGGCAGGGGCACTGAAGCTTTCTTT.

The rearrangement uses TRBV10-3 and TRBJ2-2, with 8 nucleotides matching TRBD1. This CDR3 is 16 amino acids long. The ends lost 6 bases at V and 2 bases at J; junction bases unmatched: 8. In germline, CDR1 is ENHRY, CDR2 SYGVKD. CDR3 sequence reads: CAIRDREAGNTGELFF. The CDR3 DNA is TGTGCCATCAGGGACAGGGAAGCCGGAAACACCGGGGAGCTGTTTTTT.

The chain employs TRBV6-4 and TRBJ2-1; D tentatively reads TRBD1 or TRBD2 (9 bases each). The CDR3 consists of 19 residues. Germline lookup yields CDR1 MRHNA and CDR2 SNTAGT. Trimming removed 5 bases from V and 4 bases from J, with 27 bases in between. CDR3 amino acids: CASSHPGQGGLAGYNEQFF. As DNA, the CDR3 is TGTGCCAGCAGTCACCCGGGACAGGGAGGGCTAGCGGGATACAATGAGCAGTTCTTC.

This clonotype was recorded a few times. The chain joins TRBV27 to TRBJ2-1; 10 positions agree with TRBD2. The CDR3 has 18 residues. From germline, CDR1 is MNHEY and CDR2 SMNVEV (reference sequence). J gave up 4 bases and V 0 bases, and 9 bases lay outside the gene matches. This CDR3 reads CASSLSGSGRTAYNEQFF. The CDR3, as DNA: TGTGCCAGCAGTTTATCAGGTAGCGGGAGGACCGCTTACAATGAGCAGTTCTTC.

In the case of this clonotype: This may stem from a read error, because a much larger clone lies one nucleotide away. This sequence joins TRBV20-1 and TRBJ2-3; D unclear. Germline CDR1 DFQATT, CDR2 SNEGSKA (reference sequence). The CDR3 extends over 11 amino acids. The CDR3 DNA sequence: TGCAGTGCTGGAGCCGCAGAGACGCAGTATTTT. Encoded protein: CSAGAAETQYF.

Notes on this clonotype: Compared with germline, one end of the junction differs, possibly owing to a read error. The V call is TRBV12-3 or TRBV12-4, the J call TRBJ2-1, with 9 bases that match TRBD2. The CDR3 covers 19 residues. CDR3 residues: CASCLAPGQSGRPYNEQFF. The CDR3 nucleotides read TGTGCCAGCTGTTTAGCGCCAGGGCAAAGCGGGAGGCCCTACAATGAGCAGTTCTTC.

There are a few counts of this clonotype. The chain couples TRBV11-2 to TRBJ1-6; D call uncertain. In germline, CDR1 is SGHAT, CDR2 FQNNGV. The CDR3 runs to 14 residues. The V end was cut by 4 bases, the J end by 2 bases, with 6 bases between. CDR3 DNA sequence: TGTGCCAGCAGCTATGGGACCTATAATTCACCCCTCCACTTT. Encoded protein: CASSYGTYNSPLHF.

This clonotype has a count of ten or more. The chain employs TRBV12-3 or TRBV12-4 and TRBJ2-3; 8 nucleotides match TRBD1. The V and J ends lost 5 bases and 0 bases, in that order; junction bases with no gene match: 1. There are 14 residues in the CDR3. The CDR3 DNA reads TGTGCCAGCAGTCGGACAGGGAGCACAGATACGCAGTATTTT. It specifies CASSRTGSTDTQYF.